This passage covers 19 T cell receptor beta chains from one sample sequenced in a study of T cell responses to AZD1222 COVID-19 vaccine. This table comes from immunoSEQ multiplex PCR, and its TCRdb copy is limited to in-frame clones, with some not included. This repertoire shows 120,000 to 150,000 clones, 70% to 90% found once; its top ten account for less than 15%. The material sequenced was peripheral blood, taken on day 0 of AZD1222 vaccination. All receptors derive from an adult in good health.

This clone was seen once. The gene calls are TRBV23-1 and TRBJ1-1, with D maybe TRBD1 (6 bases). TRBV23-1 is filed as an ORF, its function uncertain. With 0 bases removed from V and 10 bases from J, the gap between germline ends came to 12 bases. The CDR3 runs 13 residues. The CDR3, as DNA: TGCGCCAGCAGTCAATCGAACAGGGAGGTAGCTTTCTTT. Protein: CASSQSNREVAFF.

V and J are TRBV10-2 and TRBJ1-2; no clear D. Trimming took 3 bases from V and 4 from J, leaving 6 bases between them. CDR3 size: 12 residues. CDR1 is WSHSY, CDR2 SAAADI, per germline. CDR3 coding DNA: TGCGCCAGCAGTGAATCCGGCTATGGCTACACCTTC. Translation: CASSESGYGYTF.

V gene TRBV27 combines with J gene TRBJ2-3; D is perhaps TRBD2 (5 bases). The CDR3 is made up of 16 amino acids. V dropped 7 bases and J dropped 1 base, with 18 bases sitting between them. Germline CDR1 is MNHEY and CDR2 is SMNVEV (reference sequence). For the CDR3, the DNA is TGTGCCAGCAAATTTGTTGAGGGAACGGGCACAGATACGCAGTATTTT. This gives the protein CASKFVEGTGTDTQYF.

CDR3: CASSLDSPREQYF. The CDR3 bases are TGCGCCAGCAGCTTGGATTCCCCAAGGGAGCAGTACTTC. J is TRBJ2-7 and V is TRBV5-1; D is unclear. Germline lookup yields CDR1 SGHRS and CDR2 YFSETQ. The V end was cut by 0 bases, the J end by 7 bases, with 11 bases between. The CDR3 loop spans 13 amino acids.

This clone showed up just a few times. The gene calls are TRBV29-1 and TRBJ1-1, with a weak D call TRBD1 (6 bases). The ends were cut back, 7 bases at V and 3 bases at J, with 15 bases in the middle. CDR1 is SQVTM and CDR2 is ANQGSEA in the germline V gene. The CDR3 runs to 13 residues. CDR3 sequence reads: CSGARGSDTEAFF. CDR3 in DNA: TGCAGCGGGGCGAGGGGGTCGGACACTGAAGCTTTCTTT.

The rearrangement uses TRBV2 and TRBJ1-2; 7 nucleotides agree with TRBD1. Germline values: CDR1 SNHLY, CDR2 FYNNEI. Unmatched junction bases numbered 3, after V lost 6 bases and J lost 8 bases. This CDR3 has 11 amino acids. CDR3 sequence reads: CASREGQGYTF. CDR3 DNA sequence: TGTGCCAGCAGGGAGGGACAGGGCTACACCTTC.

The CDR3: CASSSGGLNQPQHF. In nucleotides, the CDR3 is TGTGCCAGCAGCTCAGGGGGGCTAAATCAGCCCCAGCATTTT. The chain has TRBV13 and TRBJ1-5; 7 bases map to TRBD1. Germline V CDR1 and CDR2: PRHDT, FYEKMQ (reference sequence). The CDR3 runs to 14 residues. V lost 4 bases and J lost 4; bases outside the gene matches: 4.

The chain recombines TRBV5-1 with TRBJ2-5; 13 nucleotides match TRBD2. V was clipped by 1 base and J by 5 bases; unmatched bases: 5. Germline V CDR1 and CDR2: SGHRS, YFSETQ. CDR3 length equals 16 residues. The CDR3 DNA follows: TGCGCCAGCAGCTTGACTAGCGGGGGGGCCTTGGAGACCCAGTACTTC. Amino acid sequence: CASSLTSGGALETQYF.

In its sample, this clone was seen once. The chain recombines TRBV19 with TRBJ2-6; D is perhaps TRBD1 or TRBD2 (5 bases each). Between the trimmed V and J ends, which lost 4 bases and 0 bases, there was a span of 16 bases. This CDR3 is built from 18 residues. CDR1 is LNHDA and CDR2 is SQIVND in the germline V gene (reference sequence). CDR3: CASSKWGSGISGANVLTF. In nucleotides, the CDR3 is TGTGCCAGTAGTAAGTGGGGCAGCGGCATCTCTGGGGCCAACGTCCTGACTTTC.

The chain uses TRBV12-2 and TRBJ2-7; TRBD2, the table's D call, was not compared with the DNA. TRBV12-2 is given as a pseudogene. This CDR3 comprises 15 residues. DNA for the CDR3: TGTGCAAGTCGCTTGAATTTAACGGTACCCTACGAGCAGTACTTC. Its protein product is CASRLNLTVPYEQYF.

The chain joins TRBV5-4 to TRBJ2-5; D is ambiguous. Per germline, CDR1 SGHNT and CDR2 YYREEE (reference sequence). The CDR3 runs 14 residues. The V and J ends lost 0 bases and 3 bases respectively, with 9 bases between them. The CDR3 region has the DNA TGTGCCAGCAGCTTGGTAGTAGGCGAAGAGACCCAGTACTTC. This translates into CASSLVVGEETQYF.

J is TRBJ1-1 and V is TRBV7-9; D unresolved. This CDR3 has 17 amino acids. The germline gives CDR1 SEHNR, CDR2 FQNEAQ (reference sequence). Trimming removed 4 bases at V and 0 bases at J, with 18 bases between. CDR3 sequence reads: CASSSHSRVPMNTEAFF. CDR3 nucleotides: TGTGCCAGCAGCTCCCACTCTCGGGTCCCCATGAACACTGAAGCTTTCTTT.

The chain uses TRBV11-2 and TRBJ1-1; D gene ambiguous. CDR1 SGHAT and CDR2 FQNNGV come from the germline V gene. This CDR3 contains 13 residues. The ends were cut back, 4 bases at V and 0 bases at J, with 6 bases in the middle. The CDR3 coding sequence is TGTGCCAGCAGCTCTGGCATGAACACTGAAGCTTTCTTT. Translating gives CASSSGMNTEAFF.

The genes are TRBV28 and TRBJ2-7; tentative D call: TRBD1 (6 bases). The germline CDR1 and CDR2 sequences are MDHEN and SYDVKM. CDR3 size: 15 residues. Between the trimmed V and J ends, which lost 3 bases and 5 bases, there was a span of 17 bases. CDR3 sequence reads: CASSFYRVQLNEQYF. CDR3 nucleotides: TGTGCCAGCAGTTTCTACAGGGTTCAGCTCAACGAGCAGTACTTC.

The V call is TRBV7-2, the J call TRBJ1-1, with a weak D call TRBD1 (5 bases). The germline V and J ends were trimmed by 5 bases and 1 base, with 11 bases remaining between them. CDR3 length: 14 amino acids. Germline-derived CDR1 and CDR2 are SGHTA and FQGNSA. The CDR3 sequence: CASSPGRRNTEAFF. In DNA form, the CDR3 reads TGTGCCAGCAGCCCGGGACGGCGGAACACTGAAGCTTTCTTT.

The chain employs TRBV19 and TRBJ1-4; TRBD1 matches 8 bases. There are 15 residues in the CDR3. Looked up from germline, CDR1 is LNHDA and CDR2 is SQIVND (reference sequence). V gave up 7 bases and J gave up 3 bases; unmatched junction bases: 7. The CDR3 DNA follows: TGTGCCAGTAAGGGACAGGCTACACCTAATGAAAAACTGTTTTTT. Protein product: CASKGQATPNEKLFF.

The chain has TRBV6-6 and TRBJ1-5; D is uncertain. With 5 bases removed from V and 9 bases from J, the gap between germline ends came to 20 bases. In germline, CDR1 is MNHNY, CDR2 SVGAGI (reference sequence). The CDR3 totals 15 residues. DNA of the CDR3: TGTGCCAGCAGTCCCCCTTCGCAGGCCGATGGGCCCCAGCATTTT. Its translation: CASSPPSQADGPQHF.

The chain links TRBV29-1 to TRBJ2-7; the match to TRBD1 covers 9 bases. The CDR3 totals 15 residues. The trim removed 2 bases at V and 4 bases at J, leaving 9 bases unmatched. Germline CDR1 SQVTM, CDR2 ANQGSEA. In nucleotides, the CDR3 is TGCAGCGTTGAACGCCCAGGGGACAGGGAATACGAGCAGTACTTC. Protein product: CSVERPGDREYEQYF.

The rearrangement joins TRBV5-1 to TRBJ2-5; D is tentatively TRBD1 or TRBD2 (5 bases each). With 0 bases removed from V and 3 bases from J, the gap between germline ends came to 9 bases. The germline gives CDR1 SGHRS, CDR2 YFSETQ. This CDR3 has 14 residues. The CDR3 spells CASSLGEGKETQYF. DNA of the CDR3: TGCGCCAGCAGCTTGGGAGAGGGGAAAGAGACCCAGTACTTC.